This T cell receptor beta chain is from a study of cytomegalovirus exposure and HLA in healthy donors. Germline V gives CDR1 SGHTA, CDR2 FQGNSA. CDR3 size: 15 residues. V was pared by 5 bases and J by 2 bases, with 13 bases between. Study-level results: Later analysis identified a missense DCLRE1C variant that was linked to TCR beta V- and J-gene trimming.

The PCR employed 60 Vbeta primers together with 13 Jbeta primers. Data came from immunoSEQ multiplex PCR; TCRdb stores just in-frame clones and leaves some out. This sample has fewer than 95,000 clones; roughly 80% occur once, and the top ten carry roughly 3%. For this clone: Antigen specificity is unknown.

The TCR sequence derives from a man aged 35-49 years in good health and CMV-seronegative. Sequenced sample: PBMCs. The chain uses TRBV7-2 and TRBJ1-3, with D tentatively TRBD1 (5 bases). CDR3 nucleotide sequence: TGTGCCAGCAGCCTAGGGCAGGGTGCTGGAAACACCATATATTTT. Translated, it gives CASSLGQGAGNTIYF.